This T cell receptor beta chain originates from a study of blood T cell repertoires in COVID-19. Study at large: Specimens from acute and convalescent COVID-19 originated in the United States, Italy and Spain.

Seattle researchers signed up patients amid active infection and tracked them longitudinally. Source study methods: Amplified reference gene primers provided the basis for estimating nucleated cell counts. Only in-frame clones appear in the TCRdb table, and some are missing; sequencing was by immunoSEQ multiplex PCR. V and J calls and clone size follow that table, whereas D and trimming were derived from the DNA. The sample holds some 190,000 clones; about 81% are singletons and the top ten take approximately 8%. Trimming shortened V by 1 base and J by 9 bases, and 7 bases separated the two germline ends. This CDR3 is built from 13 residues. Germline loops: CDR1 LGHDT, CDR2 YNNKEL (reference sequence).

The specimen sequenced was peripheral blood. This TCR was sampled from an older woman with COVID-19, enrolled during active disease. The chain couples TRBV3-1 (or the pseudogene TRBV3-2) to TRBJ1-6; D call uncertain. The CDR3 loop reads CASSQGHPSPLHF. The CDR3 DNA is TGTGCCAGCAGCCAAGGACACCCTTCACCCCTCCACTTT.